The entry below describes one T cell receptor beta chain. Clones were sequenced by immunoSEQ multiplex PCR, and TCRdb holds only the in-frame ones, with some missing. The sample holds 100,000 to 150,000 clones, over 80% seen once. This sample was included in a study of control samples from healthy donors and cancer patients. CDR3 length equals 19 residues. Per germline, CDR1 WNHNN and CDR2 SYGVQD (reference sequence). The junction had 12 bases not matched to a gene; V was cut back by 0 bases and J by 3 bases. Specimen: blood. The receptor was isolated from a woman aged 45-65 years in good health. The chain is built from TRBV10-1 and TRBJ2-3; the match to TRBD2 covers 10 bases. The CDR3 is CASSESSASGRVTTDTQYF. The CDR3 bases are TGCGCCAGCAGTGAGTCATCTGCTAGCGGGAGAGTCACAACAGATACGCAGTATTTT.